This TCR beta chain appears in the sequencing data of a study of blood T cell repertoires in COVID-19. Study overall: T cells, B-cell-depleted T cells, or PBMCs provided the cDNA or gDNA that served as material.

This clone appeared a few times. The table came from immunoSEQ multiplex PCR; TCRdb's copy has only in-frame clones and leaves some out. This sample carries around 88,000 clones, over 70% of them seen once, and the ten largest clones take roughly 10%. The CDR3 loop spans 13 amino acids. Trimming stripped 4 bases from V and 4 bases from J, with 8 bases between. Germline assignment: CDR1 SGHTA and CDR2 FQGNSA. Source material: peripheral blood. The clonotype originates from a woman older than 75 with acute or convalescent COVID-19. The chain is built from TRBV7-2 and TRBJ1-3; D not certain. The CDR3 sequence: CASSSGEGNTIYF. In DNA, the CDR3 is TGTGCCAGCAGCTCCGGGGAGGGAAACACCATATATTTT. Complete variable domain (other parts from reference TRBV7-2 and TRBJ1-3): GAGVSQSPSNKVTEKGKDVELRCDPISGHTALYWYRQSLGQGLEFLIYFQGNSAPDKSGLPSDRFSAERTGGSVSTLTIQRTQQEDSAVYLCASSSGEGNTIYFGEGSWLTVV.